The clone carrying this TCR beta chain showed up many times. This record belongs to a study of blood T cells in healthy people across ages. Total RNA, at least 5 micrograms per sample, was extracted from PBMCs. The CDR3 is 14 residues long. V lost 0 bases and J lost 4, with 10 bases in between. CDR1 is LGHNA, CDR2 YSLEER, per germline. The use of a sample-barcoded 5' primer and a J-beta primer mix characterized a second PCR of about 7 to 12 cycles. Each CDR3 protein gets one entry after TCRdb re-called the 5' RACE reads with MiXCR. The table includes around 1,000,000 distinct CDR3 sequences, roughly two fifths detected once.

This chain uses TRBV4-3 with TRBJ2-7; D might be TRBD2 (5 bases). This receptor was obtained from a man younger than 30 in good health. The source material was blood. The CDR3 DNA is TGCGCCAGCAGCCAAGATCTGGGAGCGTACGAGCAGTACTTC. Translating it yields CASSQDLGAYEQYF.